The entry below describes one T cell receptor (beta chain). Its antigen is currently not known. It has no much larger one-base neighbor in the sample; base qualities were not kept. Whole blood was collected in K2EDTA tubes by collaborating institutions according to the institutions' own protocols. For TCRbeta analysis, collaborator samples were shipped as frozen whole blood, as isolated PBMCs, or as DNA extracted from either sample type. These data are taken from a study of blood T cell repertoires in COVID-19 (dated by TCRdb to 2018 to 2020). In terms of the full investigation: Samples covering the acute and convalescent phases of COVID-19 were provided by collaborators in the United States, Italy and Spain. The prospective study material was composed of cDNA or gDNA derived from T cells, B-cell-depleted T cells, or PBMCs. Deeply sampled blood TCRbeta repertoires from subjects exposed to, actively infected with, or recovered from COVID-19 were included in the dataset. The repertoires were released in a freely available public database intended as a resource for research on the immune response to SARS-CoV-2. Where HLA class I and class II types were available, the types were taken from metadata supplied by the sample provider, not from assay-based typing. The sample metadata nearly always contained a de-identified subject ID, COVID-19 status, age in years and sex. The samples were drawn from the first 160 participants of the ongoing ImmuneRACE study and from 1,200 or so subjects provided by 6 global collaborators.

Broader findings and caveats from the paper: The quantity of clinical and demographic metadata differed by source and by participant and was supplied without curation.

The immunoSEQ Assay, a bias-controlled multiplex PCR, was used to amplify TCRbeta CDR3 regions from genomic DNA. Turning to the authors' computational methods: The number of nucleated cells in each sample was estimated from the amplification of reference gene primers within the assay. Sequence reads were collapsed and filtered to measure the absolute abundance of every unique TCRbeta CDR3 rearrangement. For each sample, productive Simpson clonality was calculated as the square root of Simpson's diversity index over productive rearrangements. TCRdb took this table from immuneACCESS and kept in-frame rearrangements with V and J called. Such tables lack part of the clones; where checked against another copy, unresolved V genes explain under half of the gap, and the rest is unexplained. That table furnishes V, J and clone size, whereas the DNA furnished D and trimming. Counted in this sample were about 98,000 clones; roughly 82% of them appeared once. 9.5% to 13% of the sample is taken by the ten largest.

Reading from cysteine to phenylalanine, the CDR3 counts 14 amino acids. The only DNA kept is the CDR3, 42 bases in frame from the first base. The germline V gene encodes CDR1 SGDLS and CDR2 YYNGEE. V is pared back by 1 base and J by 2 bases, with 8 bases lying between the germline termini. This clonotype originated in a man in his sixties or seventies with active or convalescent COVID-19. The chain joins TRBV9 to TRBJ2-3; the D gene lacks a confident call. Sequencing was carried out using peripheral blood. The encoded CDR3 is CASSVTVNTDTQYF. The nucleotides read TGTGCCAGCAGCGTAACAGTTAACACAGATACGCAGTATTTT.